This T cell receptor beta chain was sequenced during a study of early stage breast cancer tumors. Whole-study context: Invasive lobular carcinomas made up about 30% of the 12 ER+/PR+/HER2- tumors.

Study-wide results and caveats: Enriched TCRB sequences shared across patients were mostly commonly generated sequences. Tumor and normal breast were distinguished via blood comparison in about 90% of the 16 patients.

Concerning this clone itself: Its antigen remains unknown.

Each sample had two DNA replicates, roughly 0.48 ug blood or around 1.5 ug tissue. Clones were sequenced by immunoSEQ multiplex PCR, and TCRdb holds only the in-frame ones, with some missing. The data contain 51,000 or so clones, roughly 84% of them singletons. Germline assignment: CDR1 SGHTS and CDR2 YDEGEE. Trimming stripped 4 bases from V and 2 bases from J, with 3 bases between. This CDR3 comprises 11 residues. The receptor was derived from a person between 50 and 60 years old with breast cancer. The chain combines TRBV5-8 with TRBJ2-5, with D hard to call. Sequencing input: blood. This chain's CDR3 is CASSLQETQYF. CDR3 DNA: TGTGCCAGCAGCCTACAAGAGACCCAGTACTTC.